This entry lists 32 T cell receptor beta chains sequenced from one sample in a study of vaccination and CD4 T cells after COVID-19. The study sequenced cultured CD4+ T cell DNA using the Oncomine TCR Beta short-read assay. TCRdb called the PCR reads again in MiXCR, with one record for every CDR3 protein. This sample carries 9,000 to 15,000 distinct CDR3 sequences, roughly three fifths of them seen once, and the ten largest clones take approximately 13%. These receptors' targets are unknown. Sample treatment: 10-day PBMC culture with coronavirus spike peptide pools or control peptides (ViraFEST assay). Sequenced sample: CD4+ T cells from blood, cultured in vitro. Receptors originate from a human donor who had recovered from COVID-19.

V is TRBV6-2 or TRBV6-3 and J is TRBJ1-5; possible D gene TRBD1, 6 bases. The CDR3 contains 14 residues. Deletions cut 9 bases from V and 2 bases from J, with 14 bases between. The germline V gene has CDR1 MNHEY and CDR2 SVGEGT. CDR3 in amino acids: CASRAGAGNQPQHF. CDR3 coding DNA: TGTGCCAGTAGAGCAGGGGCGGGCAATCAGCCCCAGCATTTT.

This sequence joins TRBV28 and TRBJ1-2, with 8 bases aligning to TRBD1. The CDR3 consists of 16 residues. Germline V gives CDR1 MDHEN, CDR2 SYDVKM. V dropped 1 base and J dropped 1; count of bases not matched to a gene: 5. As DNA, the CDR3 is TGTGCCAGCAGTTTATCCGACAGGGGCCTTAACTATGGCTACACCTTC. Translated, it gives CASSLSDRGLNYGYTF.

This rearrangement joins TRBV6-1 to TRBJ1-5; 8 positions agree with TRBD1. The germline gives CDR1 MNHNS, CDR2 SASEGT. The CDR3 runs to 16 residues. The V gene end was trimmed by 6 bases and the J gene end by 7 bases; junction bases not matched to a gene: 14. The CDR3 loop reads CASSPRTGRQGQPQHF. Here the CDR3 DNA reads TGTGCCAGCAGCCCCCGGACAGGGAGGCAGGGACAGCCCCAGCATTTT.

The V and J genes are TRBV28 and TRBJ1-5, with 11 positions matching TRBD1. The junction had 11 bases not matched to a gene; V was cut back by 5 bases and J by 5 bases. Germline V CDR1 and CDR2: MDHEN, SYDVKM. The CDR3 extends over 17 amino acids. The CDR3, as DNA: TGTGCCAGCAGTCGGACAGGGGGCTCCGCCAGCTATCAGCCCCAGCATTTT. It is translated as CASSRTGGSASYQPQHF. Supplemented by reference TRBV28 and TRBJ1-5, the full variable domain reads DVKVTQSSRYLVKRTGEKVFLECVQDMDHENMFWYRQDPGLGLRLIYFSYDVKMKEKGDIPEGYSVSREKKERFSLILESASTNQTSMYLCASSRTGGSASYQPQHFGDGTRLSIL.

Only one count was recorded for this clonotype. The CDR3 region has the DNA TGCAGGATTCAGGTACTGAACACTGAAGCTTTCTTT. Encoded protein: CRIQVLNTEAFF. V gene TRBV20-1 combines with J gene TRBJ1-1; D unclear. In germline, CDR1 is DFQATT, CDR2 SNEGSKA (reference sequence). The CDR3 extends over 12 amino acids.

This clonotype appeared a few times. V is TRBV7-3 and J is TRBJ1-1; 8 bases are a match to TRBD1. V lost 2 bases, J lost 8 bases, and 4 bases stayed unmatched. Germline CDR1 SGHTA, CDR2 FQGTGA. This CDR3 is 13 amino acids long. CDR3 in amino acids: CASSLQGATEAFF. CDR3 nucleotide sequence: TGTGCCAGCAGCTTACAGGGGGCCACGGAAGCTTTCTTT.

V usage is TRBV7-2 and J usage is TRBJ2-3, with a possible D match to TRBD2 (5 bases). V was shortened by 1 base and J by 3 bases, with 11 bases between the two germline ends. Germline V gene data show CDR1 as SGHTA and CDR2 as FQGNSA. The CDR3 sequence is 15 residues long. The CDR3 reads CASSLELARTDTQYF. For the CDR3, the DNA is TGTGCCAGCAGCTTAGAGCTAGCCCGAACAGATACGCAGTATTTT.

This chain links TRBV7-2 with TRBJ2-1; no definite D call. Germline V gene lookup returns CDR1 SGHTA and CDR2 FQGNSA. V shed 0 bases and J shed 3 bases, with 15 bases lying between them. The length of the CDR3 is 17 residues. The CDR3 reads CASSLAVSLVLYNEQFF. The CDR3 DNA is TGTGCCAGCAGCTTAGCGGTTAGTCTAGTGCTCTACAATGAGCAGTTCTTC.

V usage is TRBV28 and J usage is TRBJ2-7; D not certain. The CDR3 totals 12 residues. Between the trimmed V and J ends, which lost 2 bases and 6 bases, there was a span of 8 bases. Germline V CDR1 and CDR2: MDHEN, SYDVKM. This chain's CDR3 is CASSLVEREQYF. The DNA of the CDR3 is TGTGCCAGCAGTTTAGTAGAACGCGAGCAGTACTTC.

This chain uses TRBV30 with TRBJ1-1, with D possibly TRBD1 on 6 matching bases. The CDR3 consists of 16 residues. Germline V gene sequence: CDR1 GTSNPN, CDR2 SVGIG (reference sequence). Trimming shortened V by 2 bases and J by 5 bases, and 21 bases separated the two germline ends. In DNA, the CDR3 is TGTGCCTGGAGTACGACTACGGGACACACCGGGACTGAAGCTTTCTTT. As protein: CAWSTTTGHTGTEAFF.

The CDR3 DNA sequence: TGTGCCACCAGCGTAGGCTACGAGCAGTACTTC. Translated: CATSVGYEQYF. V gene TRBV10-3 combines with J gene TRBJ2-7; D is undetermined. V was pared by 10 bases and J by 3 bases, with 10 bases between. Germline V gene data show CDR1 as ENHRY and CDR2 as SYGVKD. This CDR3 is built from 11 residues.

The table lists this clonotype with a few counts. The rearrangement links TRBV20-1 to TRBJ1-6; D may be TRBD1 (5 bases). The germline gives CDR1 DFQATT, CDR2 SNEGSKA (reference sequence). The CDR3 consists of 14 residues. The V gene lost 3 bases and the J gene lost 0 bases, with 6 bases spanning the gap. CDR3 sequence reads: CSASDSSYNSPLHF. The CDR3 bases are TGCAGTGCTAGCGACAGCTCCTATAATTCACCCCTCCACTTT.

The chain combines TRBV2 with TRBJ2-7; D unresolved. V was trimmed by 9 bases and J by 0 bases, leaving 18 bases between them. Germline V gene lookup returns CDR1 SNHLY and CDR2 FYNNEI. The CDR3 length is 15 residues. The CDR3 DNA sequence: TGTGCCAGTGGGTCCGGACGGACGAGCTCCTACGAGCAGTACTTC. Protein: CASGSGRTSSYEQYF.

V gene TRBV6-1 combines with J gene TRBJ2-5, with D possibly being TRBD1 (5 bases). The CDR3 loop spans 15 amino acids. V was pared by 5 bases and J by 6 bases, with 19 bases between. Germline assignment: CDR1 MNHNS and CDR2 SASEGT. CDR3 nucleotide sequence: TGTGCCAGCAGTAGGGCGACGTGGGGCGAAAAGACCCAGTACTTC. Encoded protein: CASSRATWGEKTQYF.

The gene calls are TRBV27 and TRBJ1-6; D is perhaps TRBD1 (6 bases). V dropped 5 bases and J dropped 7 bases, with 15 bases sitting between them. The length of the CDR3 is 15 residues. Per germline, CDR1 MNHEY and CDR2 SMNVEV (reference sequence). This CDR3 is CASSPGGGRNSPLHF. The CDR3 DNA follows: TGTGCCAGCAGTCCCGGGGGGGGGCGGAATTCACCCCTCCACTTT.

The genes are TRBV6-1 and TRBJ2-2; D unclear. The length of the CDR3 is 14 residues. The germline gives CDR1 MNHNS, CDR2 SASEGT. V shed 6 bases and J shed 1 base, with 9 bases lying between them. The CDR3 loop reads CASSLNRNTGELFF. Here the CDR3 DNA reads TGTGCCAGCAGCCTAAACCGGAACACCGGGGAGCTGTTTTTT.

The chain is built from TRBV7-6 and TRBJ2-3; TRBD2 aligns across 8 bases. Germline V gene lookup returns CDR1 SGHVS and CDR2 FNYEAQ. The CDR3 is made up of 15 amino acids. The V gene end was trimmed by 6 bases and the J gene end by 6 bases; junction bases not matched to a gene: 11. CDR3 sequence (DNA): TGTGCCAGCAGACGCGGGGGGTCGGGTTGGGATACGCAGTATTTT. It encodes CASRRGGSGWDTQYF.

V is TRBV6-1 and J is TRBJ2-5; D is perhaps TRBD1 (6 bases). This CDR3 has 17 amino acids. Germline V gene sequence: CDR1 MNHNS, CDR2 SASEGT. Trimming left V 6 bases short and J 7 bases short, with 27 bases between. The CDR3 DNA reads as TGTGCCAGCAGAGCGAGCCGGGACACCCTCCCTCTGAGGACCCAGTACTTC. Protein: CASRASRDTLPLRTQYF.

The chain employs TRBV19 and TRBJ1-5; a possible D gene is TRBD1 (5 bases). In germline, CDR1 is LNHDA, CDR2 SQIVND (reference sequence). The CDR3 has 16 residues. DNA of the CDR3: TGTCCACGACTTCCCCCCCCCGGGGACTGCAATCAGCCCCAGCATTTT. This translates into CPRLPPPGDCNQPQHF.

The chain links TRBV5-4 to TRBJ1-1, with D unresolved. This CDR3 is 11 amino acids long. Between the trimmed V and J ends, which lost 5 bases and 3 bases, there was a span of 5 bases. Germline CDR1 SGHNT, CDR2 YYREEE (reference sequence). Here the CDR3 reads CASRADTEAFF. CDR3 in DNA: TGTGCCAGCAGAGCAGACACTGAAGCTTTCTTT. Together with reference TRBV5-4 and TRBJ1-1, the CDR3 gives the full variable domain: ETGVTQSPTHLIKTRGQQVTLRCSSQSGHNTVSWYQQALGQGPQFIFQYYREEENGRGNFPPRFSGLQFPNYSSELNVNALELDDSALYLCASRADTEAFFGQGTRLTVV.

J is TRBJ2-1 and V is TRBV15; D possibly corresponds to TRBD2 (6 bases). The CDR3 length is 11 residues. Germline V gene lookup returns CDR1 LNHNV and CDR2 YYDKDF (reference sequence). Trimming cost V 8 bases and J 9 bases, with 11 bases left between them. This CDR3 reads CATGGTAEQFF. CDR3 coding DNA: TGTGCCACCGGAGGGACTGCTGAGCAGTTCTTC.

The V call is TRBV20-1, the J call TRBJ2-1; weak D call: TRBD2 (6 bases). V gave up 6 bases and J gave up 9 bases, with 12 bases separating them. This CDR3 spans 11 amino acids. Germline loops: CDR1 DFQATT, CDR2 SNEGSKA (reference sequence). CDR3 in amino acids: CSARLVREQFF. Written as DNA, the CDR3 is TGCAGTGCGCGACTAGTACGTGAGCAGTTCTTC.

The chain is built from TRBV24-1 and TRBJ1-2, with 10 nucleotides matching TRBD1. The CDR3 totals 15 residues. V was clipped by 3 bases and J by 7 bases; unmatched bases: 7. CDR1 and CDR2 from the germline V gene are KGHDR and SFDVKD. The CDR3 loop is CATSDQARTGGGYTF. CDR3 coding DNA: TGTGCCACCAGTGATCAGGCCCGGACAGGGGGTGGCTACACCTTC.

This chain links TRBV19 with TRBJ2-3, with D unclear. The CDR3 contains 14 residues. Germline V CDR1 and CDR2: LNHDA, SQIVND (reference sequence). V lost 1 base and J lost 0, with 5 bases in between. CDR3 sequence: CASSIAASTDTQYF. CDR3 sequence (DNA): TGTGCCAGTAGTATAGCTGCTAGCACAGATACGCAGTATTTT.

The chain recombines TRBV30 with TRBJ2-7; 11 bases are shared with TRBD2. Germline V gives CDR1 GTSNPN, CDR2 SVGIG (reference sequence). The CDR3 contains 15 residues. V trimming: 3 bases; J trimming: 4 bases; junction bases outside the gene matches: 8. CDR3 DNA sequence: TGTGCCTGGAGCGATAGCGGGAGGGCCAAATACGAGCAGTACTTC. It specifies CAWSDSGRAKYEQYF.

The rearrangement links TRBV19 to TRBJ2-7, with 7 bases that match TRBD2. The CDR3 length is 13 residues. The ends lost 9 bases at V and 4 bases at J; junction bases unmatched: 9. Germline CDR1 is LNHDA and CDR2 is SQIVND (reference sequence). CDR3 in amino acids: CASAPGLKYEQYF. The CDR3 nucleotides read TGTGCCAGCGCCCCGGGACTAAAATACGAGCAGTACTTC.

This clonotype was detected a few times. CDR3: CASSFESNQPQHF. Here the CDR3 DNA reads TGTGCCAGCAGTTTTGAGAGCAATCAGCCCCAGCATTTT. This chain joins TRBV12-3 or TRBV12-4 and TRBJ1-5, with D unresolved. This CDR3 comprises 13 residues. The germline V and J ends were trimmed by 3 bases and 1 base, with 4 bases remaining between them.

J is TRBJ2-2 and V is TRBV28; D remains ambiguous. The germline gives CDR1 MDHEN, CDR2 SYDVKM. The CDR3 extends over 12 amino acids. The V and J ends lost 5 bases and 1 base respectively, with 2 bases between them. The CDR3 nucleotides are TGTGCCAGCAGTGAGAACACCGGGGAGCTGTTTTTT. Its protein product is CASSENTGELFF.

The V gene is TRBV19, the J gene TRBJ2-1; 9 bases line up with TRBD1. V trimming: 0 bases; J trimming: 1 base; junction bases outside the gene matches: 1. Per the germline V gene, CDR1 is LNHDA and CDR2 is SQIVND (reference sequence). The CDR3 is 16 amino acids. CDR3 nucleotides: TGTGCCAGTAGTATAGAGGACAGGGGTTCCTACAATGAGCAGTTCTTC. It codes for CASSIEDRGSYNEQFF.

The rearrangement joins TRBV27 to TRBJ2-2, with no clear D. CDR1 is MNHEY, CDR2 SMNVEV, per germline (reference sequence). The CDR3 length is 11 residues. V was clipped by 6 bases and J by 5 bases, with 4 bases between them. CDR3 region: CASSRTGELFF. CDR3 DNA: TGTGCCAGCAGCAGGACCGGGGAGCTGTTTTTT.

The chain couples TRBV15 to TRBJ2-7, with 8 bases fitting TRBD1. The CDR3 contains 17 residues. Germline V gene lookup returns CDR1 LNHNV and CDR2 YYDKDF (reference sequence). The J segment lost 2 bases and the V segment lost 2 bases, leaving 11 bases of the junction unmatched. CDR3 loop: CATSRTPGQVVAYEQYF. In DNA, the CDR3 is TGTGCCACCAGCAGAACTCCGGGACAGGTGGTCGCCTACGAGCAGTACTTC.

The genes are TRBV6-1 and TRBJ1-5, with TRBD1 matching over 9 bases. This CDR3 comprises 15 residues. With V trimmed by 1 base and J by 9 bases, 7 bases remained unmatched. Germline V CDR1 and CDR2: MNHNS, SASEGT. The CDR3 reads CASSEGPQGARPQHF. CDR3 bases: TGTGCCAGCAGTGAAGGGCCACAGGGGGCACGGCCCCAGCATTTT.